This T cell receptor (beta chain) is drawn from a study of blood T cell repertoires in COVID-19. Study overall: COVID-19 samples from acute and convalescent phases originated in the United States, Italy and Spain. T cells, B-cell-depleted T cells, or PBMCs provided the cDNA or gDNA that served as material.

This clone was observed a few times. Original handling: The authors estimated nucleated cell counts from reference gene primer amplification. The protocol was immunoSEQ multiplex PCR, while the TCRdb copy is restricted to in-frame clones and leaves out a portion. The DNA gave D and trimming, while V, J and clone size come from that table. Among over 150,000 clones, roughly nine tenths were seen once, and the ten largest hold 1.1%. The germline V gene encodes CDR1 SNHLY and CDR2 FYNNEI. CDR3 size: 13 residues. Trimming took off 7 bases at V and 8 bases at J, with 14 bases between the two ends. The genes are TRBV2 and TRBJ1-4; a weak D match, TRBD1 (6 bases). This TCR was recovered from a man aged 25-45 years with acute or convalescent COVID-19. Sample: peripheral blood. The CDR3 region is CASKLNRDEKLFF. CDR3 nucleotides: TGTGCCAGCAAATTAAACAGGGACGAAAAACTGTTTTTT.